These 17 T cell receptor beta chains share one sample of origin, sequenced in a study of cytomegalovirus exposure and HLA in healthy donors (dated by TCRdb to between 2016 and 2019). Library prep was done by the immunoSEQ multiplex PCR assay. The immuneACCESS repertoire file appears here via TCRdb, limited to in-frame rearrangements. These files lack a portion of the clones; in checked studies, under half of the deficit traces to unresolved V genes, and the cause of the others is not known. A total of approximately 230,000 clones appear in this sample, more than 75% of them only once. Around 12% of the sample rests with the top ten. Sequenced: PBMCs. The receptors were gathered from a man aged 18-30 years in good health and CMV-seropositive.

The chain joins TRBV5-1 to TRBJ2-5; 8 nucleotides align to TRBD2. Germline V gene sequence: CDR1 SGHRS, CDR2 YFSETQ. V was pared by 4 bases and J by 4 bases, with 9 bases of the junction left unmatched. The CDR3 is 15 residues long. The CDR3 nucleotides read TGCGCCAGCAGCGCCCTGGGACTAGACCTAGAGACCCAGTACTTC. It is translated as CASSALGLDLETQYF.

V and J are TRBV14 and TRBJ2-7; D ambiguous. Germline V lookup: CDR1 SGHDN, CDR2 FVKESK. This CDR3 region has 12 residues. V was clipped by 0 bases and J by 5 bases, with 5 bases between them. Here the CDR3 DNA reads TGTGCCAGCAGCCAAGAGCGAGACGAGCAGTACTTC. It specifies CASSQERDEQYF.

The J gene is TRBJ1-1, the V gene TRBV5-6; D unclear. There are 12 residues in the CDR3. CDR1 and CDR2 (germline): SGHDT, YYEEEE. V lost 4 bases and J 8 bases, leaving 12 bases between the germline ends. The CDR3: CASSRRRTEAFF. Here the CDR3 DNA reads TGTGCCAGCAGCCGCCGTCGTACCGAAGCTTTCTTT. Drawing the rest from reference TRBV5-6 and TRBJ1-1, the complete variable domain is DAGVTQSPTHLIKTRGQQVTLRCSPKSGHDTVSWYQQALGQGPQFIFQYYEEEERQRGNFPDRFSGHQFPNYSSELNVNALLLGDSALYLCASSRRRTEAFFGQGTRLTVV.

The V gene is TRBV7-7, the J gene TRBJ2-2; D not certain. The germline CDR1 and CDR2 sequences are SSHAT and FNYEAQ (reference sequence). V was clipped by 6 bases and J by 2 bases, with 10 bases between them. The CDR3 has 14 residues. In nucleotides, the CDR3 is TGTGCCAGCAGTCCCAGACTCAACACCGGGGAGCTGTTTTTT. Its protein is CASSPRLNTGELFF.

The rearrangement joins TRBV5-3 to TRBJ2-7; D unresolved. TRBV5-3 is identified as an open reading frame with a role that is uncertain. CDR3 length equals 13 residues. Trimming stripped 6 bases from V and 7 bases from J, with 17 bases between. CDR3 bases: TGTGCCAGAACGGGTGGTGCCCCGCGGGAGCAGTACTTC. Its protein is CARTGGAPREQYF.

V usage is TRBV5-1 and J usage is TRBJ2-7; 7 nucleotides match TRBD2. Unmatched junction bases numbered 3, after V lost 1 base and J lost 5 bases. CDR1 SGHRS and CDR2 YFSETQ come from the germline V gene. The CDR3 is made up of 13 amino acids. The CDR3 bases are TGCGCCAGCAGCTTGATGGCGGGGGACGAGCAGTACTTC. It translates to CASSLMAGDEQYF.

The J gene is TRBJ2-1, the V gene TRBV9; D perhaps matches TRBD2 (5 bases). In germline, CDR1 is SGDLS, CDR2 YYNGEE. V was pared by 3 bases and J by 2 bases, with 15 bases between. The CDR3 spans 16 residues. This CDR3 reads CASSADLAGPYNEQFF. CDR3 DNA sequence: TGTGCCAGCAGCGCCGACCTGGCGGGCCCCTACAATGAGCAGTTCTTC.

Many counts were recorded for this clone. The rearrangement links TRBV7-9 to TRBJ2-1, with D tentatively TRBD1 or TRBD2 (5 bases each). Trimming took off 5 bases at V and 4 bases at J, with 15 bases between the two ends. This CDR3 is built from 15 residues. Germline V gene sequence: CDR1 SEHNR, CDR2 FQNEAQ (reference sequence). CDR3 amino acids: CASSLTGTQYNEQFF. Written as DNA, the CDR3 is TGTGCCAGCAGCCTCACCGGGACCCAGTACAATGAGCAGTTCTTC. Variable domain in full (rest from reference TRBV7-9 and TRBJ2-1): DTGVSQNPRHKITKRGQNVTFRCDPISEHNRLYWYRQTLGQGPEFLTYFQNEAQLEKSRLLSDRFSAERPKGSFSTLEIQRTEQGDSAMYLCASSLTGTQYNEQFFGPGTRLTVL.

The rearrangement joins TRBV6-1 to TRBJ2-7, with TRBD1 matching 7 bases. V trimming: 7 bases; J trimming: 7 bases; junction bases outside the gene matches: 10. Germline CDR1 is MNHNS and CDR2 is SASEGT. CDR3 length: 13 residues. CDR3 sequence reads: CASKGVGGREQYF. CDR3 DNA: TGTGCCAGCAAGGGTGTAGGGGGCCGGGAGCAGTACTTC.

The V and J genes are TRBV6-6 and TRBJ2-7; TRBD1 matches at 7 bases. Unmatched junction bases numbered 6, after V lost 8 bases and J lost 2 bases. The CDR3 covers 13 residues. Germline V gene lookup returns CDR1 MNHNY and CDR2 SVGAGI (reference sequence). CDR3 region: CASGEGGTYEQYF. Here the CDR3 DNA reads TGTGCCAGCGGAGAAGGGGGCACCTACGAGCAGTACTTC.

The rearrangement uses TRBV6-1 and TRBJ1-2; 7 bases agree with TRBD1. The germline gives CDR1 MNHNS, CDR2 SASEGT. CDR3 size: 16 residues. The junction had 13 bases not matched to a gene; V was cut back by 3 bases and J by 6 bases. DNA for the CDR3: TGTGCCAGCAGTGACCGTGACAGGGAAAGGCTCGATGGCTACACCTTC. It is translated as CASSDRDRERLDGYTF.

The V gene is TRBV19, the J gene TRBJ2-7, with a tentative D call TRBD1 (6 bases). CDR3 length equals 15 residues. The V and J ends lost 4 bases and 1 base respectively, with 14 bases between them. Germline loops: CDR1 LNHDA, CDR2 SQIVND (reference sequence). The CDR3 bases are TGTGCCAGTAGTAATCAGGGGTTAGCATCCTACGAGCAGTACTTC. It encodes CASSNQGLASYEQYF. Filled out from reference TRBV19 and TRBJ2-7, the complete variable domain reads DGGITQSPKYLFRKEGQNVTLSCEQNLNHDAMYWYRQDPGQGLRLIYYSQIVNDFQKGDIAEGYSVSREKKESFPLTVTSAQKNPTAFYLCASSNQGLASYEQYFGPGTRLTVT.

This clone is a singleton in its sample. CDR3: CASSVEVWEGRGEQYF. DNA for the CDR3: TGTGCCAGCAGCGTAGAAGTGTGGGAGGGCCGAGGCGAGCAGTACTTC. The rearrangement joins TRBV9 to TRBJ2-7, with 7 nucleotides matching TRBD2. V shed 0 bases, J shed 6 bases, and the junction held 12 bases outside the gene matches. The CDR3 sequence is 16 residues long. The germline V gene has CDR1 SGDLS and CDR2 YYNGEE.

The J gene is TRBJ1-1, the V gene TRBV9; 7 positions agree with TRBD1. The CDR3 totals 14 residues. CDR1 is SGDLS and CDR2 is YYNGEE in the germline V gene. V shed 2 bases and J 2 bases; nucleotides not matched to a gene: 3. CDR3 DNA sequence: TGTGCCAGCAGCGTGACAGGGTCTAACACTGAAGCTTTCTTT. Translated: CASSVTGSNTEAFF. Filled out from reference TRBV9 and TRBJ1-1, the complete variable domain reads DSGVTQTPKHLITATGQRVTLRCSPRSGDLSVYWYQQSLDQGLQFLIQYYNGEERAKGNILERFSAQQFPDLHSELNLSSLELGDSALYFCASSVTGSNTEAFFGQGTRLTVV.

This clone has only one observation. The CDR3 coding sequence is TGTGCCAGCAGCTCTCAAGGAGGACTAGCGGGAGTGAGGAAGCAGTACTTC. This codes for CASSSQGGLAGVRKQYF. The chain recombines TRBV7-9 with TRBJ2-7; 13 bases are shared with TRBD2. Trimming took 4 bases from V and 8 from J; bases not matched to a gene: 14. The CDR3 has 17 amino acids. Germline V gene data show CDR1 as SEHNR and CDR2 as FQNEAQ (reference sequence).

The gene calls are TRBV11-3 and TRBJ1-1; no definite D call. The CDR3 runs to 13 residues. CDR1 SGHNT and CDR2 YENEEA come from the germline V gene. V lost 1 base, J lost 3 bases, and 6 bases lay in between. CDR3 nucleotides: TGTGCCAGCAGCTTAGGTCCCCACACTGAAGCTTTCTTT. Residues: CASSLGPHTEAFF.

This chain links TRBV7-9 with TRBJ2-1; TRBD2 aligns across 10 bases. The CDR3 runs to 19 residues. The germline gives CDR1 SEHNR, CDR2 FQNEAQ (reference sequence). V lost 4 bases, J lost 3 bases, and 15 bases stayed unmatched. CDR3 region: CASSSTYSWTSGIYNEQFF. The CDR3 DNA reads TGTGCCAGCAGCTCAACCTACTCCTGGACTAGCGGTATCTACAATGAGCAGTTCTTC.